Sequencing of this TCR beta chain was carried out in a study of OX40 agonist ivuxolimab in advanced cancers. The trim removed 5 bases at V and 7 bases at J, leaving 9 bases unmatched. Germline CDR1 MNHNS, CDR2 SASEGT. The CDR3 runs to 14 residues. Sequencing used immunoSEQ multiplex PCR; TCRdb keeps in-frame clones, though not all of them. The table has approximately 51,000 clones, 60% to 80% seen once. The TCR sequence derives from an adult with an advanced solid tumor such as melanoma, head and neck, liver or kidney cancer. Sequenced here: CD4+ or CD8+ T cells sorted from blood, sampled in a trial of the OX40 agonist ivuxolimab. The chain carries TRBV6-1 and TRBJ1-1; TRBD1 aligns across 8 bases. The CDR3 nucleotides read TGTGCCAGCAGTAAGGGACAGGCTCAGGTTGAAGCTTTCTTT. Translating it yields CASSKGQAQVEAFF.